This entry features one T cell receptor (beta chain) sequence. Antigen specificity is unknown. The record originates from a study of cytotoxic CD8 clonotypes in ibrutinib-treated CLL. Study results and limitations: The clonality went up when patients responded to ibrutinib and dropped back toward baseline at progression.

Genomic DNA in a quantity of around 2 micrograms was derived from cryopreserved PBMCs for TCR beta libraries. The CDR3 is made up of 16 amino acids. CDR1 is SGDLS and CDR2 is YYNGEE in the germline V gene. V lost 0 bases and J lost 4; bases outside the gene matches: 4. Clones were sequenced by immunoSEQ multiplex PCR, and TCRdb holds only the in-frame ones, with some missing. The repertoire holds 65,000 to 95,000 clones, with about 86% as singletons. The specimen was PBMCs, collected before ibrutinib treatment. This sequence was found in a human donor with chronic lymphocytic leukemia. The genes are TRBV9 and TRBJ1-3; 10 nucleotides match TRBD1. The CDR3 loop reads CASSVGWTGGGNTIYF. The CDR3 bases are TGTGCCAGCAGCGTAGGCTGGACAGGGGGAGGAAACACCATATATTTT.